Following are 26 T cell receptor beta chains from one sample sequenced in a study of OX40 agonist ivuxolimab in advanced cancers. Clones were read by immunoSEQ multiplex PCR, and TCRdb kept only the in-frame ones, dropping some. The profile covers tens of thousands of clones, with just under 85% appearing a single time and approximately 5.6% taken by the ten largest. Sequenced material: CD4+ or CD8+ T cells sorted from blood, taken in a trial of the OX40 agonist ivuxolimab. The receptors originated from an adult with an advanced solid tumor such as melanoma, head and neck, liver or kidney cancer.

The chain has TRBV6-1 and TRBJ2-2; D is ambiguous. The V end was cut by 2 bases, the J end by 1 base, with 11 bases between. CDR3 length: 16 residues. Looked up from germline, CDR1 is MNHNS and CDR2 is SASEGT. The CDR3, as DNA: TGTGCCAGCAGTGAACGGGCAGATAGGAACACCGGGGAGCTGTTTTTT. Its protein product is CASSERADRNTGELFF.

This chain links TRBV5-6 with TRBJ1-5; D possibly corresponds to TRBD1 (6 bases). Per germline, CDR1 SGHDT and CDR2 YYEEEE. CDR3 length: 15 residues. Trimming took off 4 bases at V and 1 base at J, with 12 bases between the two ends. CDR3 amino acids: CASSVGGWSNQPQHF. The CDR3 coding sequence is TGTGCCAGCAGCGTGGGGGGCTGGAGCAATCAGCCCCAGCATTTT. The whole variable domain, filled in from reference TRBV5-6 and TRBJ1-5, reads DAGVTQSPTHLIKTRGQQVTLRCSPKSGHDTVSWYQQALGQGPQFIFQYYEEEERQRGNFPDRFSGHQFPNYSSELNVNALLLGDSALYLCASSVGGWSNQPQHFGDGTRLSIL.

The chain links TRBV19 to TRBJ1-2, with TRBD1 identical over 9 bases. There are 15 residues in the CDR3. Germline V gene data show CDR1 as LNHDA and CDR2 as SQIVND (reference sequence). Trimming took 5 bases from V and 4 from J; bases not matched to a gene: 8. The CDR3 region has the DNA TGTGCCAGTAGTCCCGCCGGGACAGGGTCCTATGGCTACACCTTC. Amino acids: CASSPAGTGSYGYTF.

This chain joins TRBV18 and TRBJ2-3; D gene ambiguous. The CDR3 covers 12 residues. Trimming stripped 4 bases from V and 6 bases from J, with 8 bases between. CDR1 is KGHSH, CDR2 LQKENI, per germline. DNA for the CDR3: TGTGCCAGCTCACTCTATTCCGATACGCAGTATTTT. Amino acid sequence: CASSLYSDTQYF.

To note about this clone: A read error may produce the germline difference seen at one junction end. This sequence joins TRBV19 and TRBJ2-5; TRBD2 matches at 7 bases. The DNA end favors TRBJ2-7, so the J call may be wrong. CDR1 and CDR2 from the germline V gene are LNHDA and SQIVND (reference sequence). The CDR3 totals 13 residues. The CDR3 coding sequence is TGTGCCAGCAGTAGGGATCGGGGGGACGAGCAGTACTTC. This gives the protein CASSRDRGDEQYF.

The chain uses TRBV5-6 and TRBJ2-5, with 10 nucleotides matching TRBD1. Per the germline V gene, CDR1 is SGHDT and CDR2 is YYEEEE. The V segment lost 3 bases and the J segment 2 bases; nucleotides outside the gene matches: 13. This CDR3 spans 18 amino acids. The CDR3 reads CASSWAPGQGLSQETQYF. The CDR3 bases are TGTGCCAGCAGCTGGGCACCGGGACAGGGGCTCTCACAAGAGACCCAGTACTTC.

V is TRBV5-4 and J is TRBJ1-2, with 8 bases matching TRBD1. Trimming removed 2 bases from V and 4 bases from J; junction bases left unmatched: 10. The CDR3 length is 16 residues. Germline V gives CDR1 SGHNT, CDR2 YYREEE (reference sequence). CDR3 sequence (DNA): TGTGCCAGCAGCTTAGCTTCCGGGACAGGAAGCTATGGCTACACCTTC. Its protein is CASSLASGTGSYGYTF.

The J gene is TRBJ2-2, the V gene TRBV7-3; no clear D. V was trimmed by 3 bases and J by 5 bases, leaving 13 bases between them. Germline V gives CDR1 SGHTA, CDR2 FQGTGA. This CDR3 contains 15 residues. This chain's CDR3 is CASSFTQTGTGELFF. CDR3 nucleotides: TGTGCCAGCAGCTTTACTCAAACTGGAACCGGGGAGCTGTTTTTT.

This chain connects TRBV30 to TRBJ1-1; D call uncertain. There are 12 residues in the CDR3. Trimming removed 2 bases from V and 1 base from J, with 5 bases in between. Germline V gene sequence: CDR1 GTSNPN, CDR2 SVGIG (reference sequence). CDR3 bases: TGTGCCTGGAGTCTGGGGAACACTGAAGCTTTCTTT. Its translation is CAWSLGNTEAFF.

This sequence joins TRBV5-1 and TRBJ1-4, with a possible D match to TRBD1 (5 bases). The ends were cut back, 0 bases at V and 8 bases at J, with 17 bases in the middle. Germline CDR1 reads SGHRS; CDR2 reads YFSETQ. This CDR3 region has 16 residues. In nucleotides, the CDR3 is TGCGCCAGCAGCTTGGCGGGGGGAGCCGGCGGAGAAAAACTGTTTTTT. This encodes CASSLAGGAGGEKLFF.

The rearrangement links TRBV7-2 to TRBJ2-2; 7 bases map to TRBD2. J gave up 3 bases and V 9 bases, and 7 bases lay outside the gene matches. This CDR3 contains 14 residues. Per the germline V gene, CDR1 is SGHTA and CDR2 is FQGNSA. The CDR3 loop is CARGRGSDTGELFF. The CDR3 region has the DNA TGTGCCAGGGGGCGGGGGAGCGACACCGGGGAGCTGTTTTTT.

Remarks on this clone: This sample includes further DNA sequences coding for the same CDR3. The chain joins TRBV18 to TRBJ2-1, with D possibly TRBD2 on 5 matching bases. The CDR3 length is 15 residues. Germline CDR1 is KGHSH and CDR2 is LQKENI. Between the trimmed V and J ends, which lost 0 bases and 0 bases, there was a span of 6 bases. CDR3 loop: CASSPPGSSYNEQFF. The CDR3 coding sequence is TGTGCCAGCTCACCACCGGGGAGCTCCTACAATGAGCAGTTCTTC.

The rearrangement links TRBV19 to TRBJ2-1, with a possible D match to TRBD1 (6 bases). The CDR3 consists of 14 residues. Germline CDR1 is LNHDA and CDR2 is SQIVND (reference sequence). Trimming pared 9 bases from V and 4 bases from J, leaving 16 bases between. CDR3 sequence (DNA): TGTGCCAGAAGCAGGGGCCTGCTATACAATGAGCAGTTCTTC. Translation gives CARSRGLLYNEQFF.

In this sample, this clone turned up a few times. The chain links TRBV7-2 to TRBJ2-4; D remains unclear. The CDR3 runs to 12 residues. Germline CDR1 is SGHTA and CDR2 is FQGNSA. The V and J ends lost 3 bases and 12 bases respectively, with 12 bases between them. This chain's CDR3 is CASSFWENTQYF. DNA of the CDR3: TGTGCCAGCAGCTTTTGGGAAAATACTCAGTACTTC.

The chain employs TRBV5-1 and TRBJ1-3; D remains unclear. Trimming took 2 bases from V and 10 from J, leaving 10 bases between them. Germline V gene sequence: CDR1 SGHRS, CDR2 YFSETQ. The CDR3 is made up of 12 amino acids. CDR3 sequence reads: CASSFDTGTIYF. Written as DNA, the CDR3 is TGCGCCAGCAGCTTCGACACGGGGACCATATATTTT.

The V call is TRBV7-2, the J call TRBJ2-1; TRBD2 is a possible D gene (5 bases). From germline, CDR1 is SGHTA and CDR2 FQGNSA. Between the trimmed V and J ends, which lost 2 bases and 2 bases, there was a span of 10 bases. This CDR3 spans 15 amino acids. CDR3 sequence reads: CASSLQRGTYNEQFF. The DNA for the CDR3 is TGTGCCAGCAGCTTACAACGGGGTACCTACAATGAGCAGTTCTTC.

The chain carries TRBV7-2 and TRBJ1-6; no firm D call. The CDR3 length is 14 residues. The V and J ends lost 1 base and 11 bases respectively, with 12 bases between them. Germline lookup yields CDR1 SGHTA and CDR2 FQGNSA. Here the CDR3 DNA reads TGTGCCAGCAGCTTAGAGGGCAGTGGGACACCCCTCCACTTT. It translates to CASSLEGSGTPLHF.

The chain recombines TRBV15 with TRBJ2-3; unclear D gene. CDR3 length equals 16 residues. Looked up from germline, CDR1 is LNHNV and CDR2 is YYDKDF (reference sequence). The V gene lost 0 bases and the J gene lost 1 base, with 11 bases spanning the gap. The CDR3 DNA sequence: TGTGCCACCAGCAGAGATCCCGAGGTTCGCACAGATACGCAGTATTTT. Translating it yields CATSRDPEVRTDTQYF.

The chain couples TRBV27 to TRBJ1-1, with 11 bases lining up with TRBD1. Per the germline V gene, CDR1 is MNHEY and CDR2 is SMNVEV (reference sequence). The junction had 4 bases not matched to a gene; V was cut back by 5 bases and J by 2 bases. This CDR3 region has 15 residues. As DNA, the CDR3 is TGTGCCAGCAGTCCTCGGACAGGGGGCAACACTGAAGCTTTCTTT. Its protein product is CASSPRTGGNTEAFF.

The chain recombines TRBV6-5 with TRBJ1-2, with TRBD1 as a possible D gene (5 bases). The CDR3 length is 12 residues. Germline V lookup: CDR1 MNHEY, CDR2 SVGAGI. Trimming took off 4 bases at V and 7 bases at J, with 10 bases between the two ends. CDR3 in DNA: TGTGCCAGCAGTTCGCCAGGGCTTGGCTACACCTTC. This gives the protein CASSSPGLGYTF.

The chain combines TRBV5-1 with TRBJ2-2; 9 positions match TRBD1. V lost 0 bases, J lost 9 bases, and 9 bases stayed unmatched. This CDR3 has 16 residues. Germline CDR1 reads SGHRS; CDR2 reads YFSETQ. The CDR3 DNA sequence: TGCGCCAGCAGCTTGGTCTCGACAGGGGGGGACCGGGAGCTGTTTTTT. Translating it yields CASSLVSTGGDRELFF.

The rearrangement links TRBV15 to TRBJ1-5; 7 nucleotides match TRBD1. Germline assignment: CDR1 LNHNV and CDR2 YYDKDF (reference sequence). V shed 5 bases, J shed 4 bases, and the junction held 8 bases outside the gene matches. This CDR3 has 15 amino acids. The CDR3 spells CATSGSGQANQPQHF. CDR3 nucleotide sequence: TGTGCCACCAGCGGATCCGGACAGGCAAATCAGCCCCAGCATTTT.

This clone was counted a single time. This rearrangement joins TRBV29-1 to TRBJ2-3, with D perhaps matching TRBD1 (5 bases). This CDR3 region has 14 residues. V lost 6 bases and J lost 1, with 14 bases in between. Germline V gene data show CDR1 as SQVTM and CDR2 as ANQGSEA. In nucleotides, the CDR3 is TGCAGCGTCTTAGACAGAACCCGCACAGATACGCAGTATTTT. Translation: CSVLDRTRTDTQYF.

The DNA for the CDR3 is TGTGCCAGCAGCTTAATCGGCGGCGGCTACACCTTC. Protein product: CASSLIGGGYTF. The V and J genes are TRBV7-9 and TRBJ1-2; D gene unclear. V dropped 2 bases and J dropped 8 bases, with 9 bases sitting between them. Germline V gene sequence: CDR1 SEHNR, CDR2 FQNEAQ (reference sequence). The length of the CDR3 is 12 residues.

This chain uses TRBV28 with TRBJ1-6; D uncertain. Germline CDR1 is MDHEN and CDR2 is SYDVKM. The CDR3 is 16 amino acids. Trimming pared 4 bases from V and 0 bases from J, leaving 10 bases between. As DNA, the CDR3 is TGTGCCAGCAGTTATCCATCGAGCTCCTATAATTCACCCCTCCACTTT. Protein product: CASSYPSSSYNSPLHF.

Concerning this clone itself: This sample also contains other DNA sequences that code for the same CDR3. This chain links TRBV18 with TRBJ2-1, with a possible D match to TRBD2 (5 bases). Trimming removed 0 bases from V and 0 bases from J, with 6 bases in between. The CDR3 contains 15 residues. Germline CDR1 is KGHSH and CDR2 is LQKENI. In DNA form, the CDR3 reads TGTGCCAGCTCACCACCAGGGAGCTCCTACAATGAGCAGTTCTTC. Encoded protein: CASSPPGSSYNEQFF. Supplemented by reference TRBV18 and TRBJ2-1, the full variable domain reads NAGVMQNPRHLVRRRGQEARLRCSPMKGHSHVYWYRQLPEEGLKFMVYLQKENIIDESGMPKERFSAEFPKEGPSILRIQQVVRGDSAAYFCASSPPGSSYNEQFFGPGTRLTVL.